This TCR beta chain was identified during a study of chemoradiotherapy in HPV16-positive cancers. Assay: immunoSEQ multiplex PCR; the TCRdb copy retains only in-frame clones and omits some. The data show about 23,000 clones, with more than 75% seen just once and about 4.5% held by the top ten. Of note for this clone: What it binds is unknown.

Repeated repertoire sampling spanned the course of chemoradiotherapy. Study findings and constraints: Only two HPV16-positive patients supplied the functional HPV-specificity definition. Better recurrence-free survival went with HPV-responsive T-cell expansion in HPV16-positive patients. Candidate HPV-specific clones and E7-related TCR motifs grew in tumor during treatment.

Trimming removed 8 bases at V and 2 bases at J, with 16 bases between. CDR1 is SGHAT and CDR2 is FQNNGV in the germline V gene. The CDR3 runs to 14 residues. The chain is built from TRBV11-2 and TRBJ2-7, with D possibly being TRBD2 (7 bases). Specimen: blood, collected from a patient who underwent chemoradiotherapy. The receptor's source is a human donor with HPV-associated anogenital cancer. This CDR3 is CASRRGAGTYEQYF. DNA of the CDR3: TGTGCCAGCCGCCGGGGGGCAGGGACCTACGAGCAGTACTTC.